The 25 T cell receptor beta chains in this list originate from one sample, sequenced in a study of cytotoxic CD8 clonotypes in ibrutinib-treated CLL. The data were produced by immunoSEQ multiplex PCR, yet TCRdb's version contains in-frame clones alone and is incomplete. The sample shows about 50,000 clones, around four fifths of them seen only once. Here the sequenced sample was PBMCs, taken after 24 months of ibrutinib treatment. All receptors come from a human donor with chronic lymphocytic leukemia.

The chain recombines TRBV18 with TRBJ1-4; D is ambiguous. The CDR3 has 15 residues. V was clipped by 3 bases and J by 0 bases, with 8 bases between them. Per the germline V gene, CDR1 is KGHSH and CDR2 is LQKENI. CDR3 region: CASSPELTTNEKLFF. CDR3 bases: TGTGCCAGCTCACCCGAATTAACAACTAATGAAAAACTGTTTTTT.

V is TRBV19 and J is TRBJ2-7; 7 nucleotides agree with TRBD1. Per the germline V gene, CDR1 is LNHDA and CDR2 is SQIVND (reference sequence). The CDR3 runs 15 residues. V shed 5 bases and J 0 bases; nucleotides not matched to a gene: 7. The CDR3 reads CASSLSGTVSYEQYF. In nucleotides, the CDR3 is TGTGCCAGTAGTCTTTCCGGGACAGTCTCCTACGAGCAGTACTTC. The full variable domain, rest sourced from reference TRBV19 and TRBJ2-7, is DGGITQSPKYLFRKEGQNVTLSCEQNLNHDAMYWYRQDPGQGLRLIYYSQIVNDFQKGDIAEGYSVSREKKESFPLTVTSAQKNPTAFYLCASSLSGTVSYEQYFGPGTRLTVT.

V gene TRBV7-2 combines with J gene TRBJ2-6, with TRBD1 identical over 7 bases. V trimming: 5 bases; J trimming: 0 bases; junction bases outside the gene matches: 1. The germline gives CDR1 SGHTA, CDR2 FQGNSA. The CDR3 totals 15 residues. The CDR3 DNA reads TGTGCCAGCAGCCCAGGGGGCTCTGGGGCCAACGTCCTGACTTTC. Residues: CASSPGGSGANVLTF. The full variable domain, with the rest looked up from reference TRBV7-2 and TRBJ2-6, is GAGVSQSPSNKVTEKGKDVELRCDPISGHTALYWYRQSLGQGLEFLIYFQGNSAPDKSGLPSDRFSAERTGGSVSTLTIQRTQQEDSAVYLCASSPGGSGANVLTFGAGSRLTVL.

The gene calls are TRBV10-1 and TRBJ1-1; D is ambiguous. V was trimmed by 6 bases and J by 8 bases, leaving 19 bases between them. The germline V gene has CDR1 WNHNN and CDR2 SYGVQD (reference sequence). The CDR3 length is 14 residues. The CDR3, as DNA: TGCGCCAGCAGCTACGACTCCTCGCTCACCGAAGCTTTCTTT. It yields the protein CASSYDSSLTEAFF.

The genes are TRBV5-1 and TRBJ2-1, with 11 positions matching TRBD2. In germline, CDR1 is SGHRS, CDR2 YFSETQ. The CDR3 has 18 residues. The junction had 6 bases not matched to a gene; V was cut back by 1 base and J by 0 bases. CDR3 sequence: CASSLSLAGGISYNEQFF. CDR3 sequence (DNA): TGCGCCAGCAGCTTGAGTCTAGCGGGAGGAATCTCCTACAATGAGCAGTTCTTC.

This chain joins TRBV18 and TRBJ1-2, with 7 bases fitting TRBD1. The CDR3 contains 16 residues. Trimming cost V 4 bases and J 0 bases; bases outside gene matches: 8. Germline V lookup: CDR1 KGHSH, CDR2 LQKENI. The CDR3 loop is CASSLNHGQANYGYTF. The CDR3 nucleotides read TGTGCCAGCTCACTAAACCATGGACAGGCTAACTATGGCTACACCTTC.

The chain recombines TRBV6-4 with TRBJ2-2; tentative D call: TRBD2 (5 bases). CDR3 length: 13 residues. Trimming took 4 bases from V and 5 from J, leaving 8 bases between them. Germline assignment: CDR1 MRHNA and CDR2 SNTAGT. CDR3 sequence reads: CASSVTSTGELFF. The CDR3 region has the DNA TGTGCCAGCAGTGTAACTAGTACCGGGGAGCTGTTTTTT.

The chain recombines TRBV19 with TRBJ1-5, with unresolved D. Per the germline V gene, CDR1 is LNHDA and CDR2 is SQIVND (reference sequence). Trimming stripped 1 base from V and 4 bases from J, with 11 bases between. The CDR3 is 15 residues long. The CDR3 nucleotides read TGTGCCAGTAGTATAGTAGGGCACGCTAATCAGCCCCAGCATTTT. Translated: CASSIVGHANQPQHF.

The chain combines TRBV7-2 with TRBJ1-2; 9 nucleotides match TRBD1. The V segment lost 6 bases and the J segment 7 bases; nucleotides outside the gene matches: 6. This CDR3 is built from 13 residues. Per the germline V gene, CDR1 is SGHTA and CDR2 is FQGNSA. The CDR3 sequence is CASRSQGAGGYTF. CDR3 nucleotide sequence: TGTGCCAGCAGGTCACAGGGGGCGGGTGGCTACACCTTC.

CDR3 coding DNA: TGTGTCGCTCGGGCGAACACTGAAGCTTTCTTT. Translation: CVARANTEAFF. J is TRBJ1-1 and V is TRBV30, with unresolved D. CDR3 length equals 11 residues. Germline CDR1 reads GTSNPN; CDR2 reads SVGIG (reference sequence).

The chain carries TRBV29-1 and TRBJ1-1; TRBD1 matches 7 bases. CDR3 length: 16 amino acids. V shed 2 bases and J 1 base; nucleotides not matched to a gene: 10. CDR1 is SQVTM, CDR2 ANQGSEA, per germline. CDR3 amino acids: CSVEPKAPGGNTEAFF. The CDR3 DNA sequence: TGCAGCGTTGAACCAAAGGCCCCAGGGGGGAACACTGAAGCTTTCTTT.

The chain uses TRBV7-7 and TRBJ2-1; 12 bases agree with TRBD2. CDR3 size: 15 residues. The V gene end was trimmed by 5 bases and the J gene end by 5 bases; junction bases not matched to a gene: 4. Germline V gene lookup returns CDR1 SSHAT and CDR2 FNYEAQ (reference sequence). CDR3 sequence reads: CASSRGLAGNNEQFF. CDR3 nucleotides: TGTGCCAGCAGCAGAGGACTAGCGGGGAACAATGAGCAGTTCTTC.

This chain connects TRBV9 to TRBJ1-1; 8 bases are shared with TRBD1. The CDR3 runs 13 residues. Losses at the gene ends were 3 bases for V and 5 bases for J; bases not matched to a gene: 3. The germline CDR1 and CDR2 sequences are SGDLS and YYNGEE. The CDR3 here is CASSGRQGTEAFF. The CDR3 bases are TGTGCCAGCAGCGGCCGACAGGGGACTGAAGCTTTCTTT.

This clone is a singleton in its sample. The V and J genes are TRBV4-3 and TRBJ2-3; 7 positions agree with TRBD2. The CDR3 loop spans 16 amino acids. In germline, CDR1 is LGHNA, CDR2 YSLEER. Trimming removed 1 base from V and 3 bases from J; junction bases left unmatched: 7. CDR3 in DNA: TGCGCCAGCAGCCAAGCCGGGACTATAAATACAGATACGCAGTATTTT. This translates into CASSQAGTINTDTQYF.

This rearrangement joins TRBV20-1 to TRBJ1-1; D gene unclear. The CDR3 is 11 amino acids. Germline V gene lookup returns CDR1 DFQATT and CDR2 SNEGSKA (reference sequence). V lost 3 bases, J lost 4 bases, and 6 bases lay in between. The CDR3 region is CSASSATEAFF. CDR3 nucleotide sequence: TGCAGTGCTAGTTCGGCCACTGAAGCTTTCTTT.

The chain couples TRBV18 to TRBJ2-7; 12 bases line up with TRBD2. Germline V lookup: CDR1 KGHSH, CDR2 LQKENI. The CDR3 is 17 residues long. The trim removed 5 bases at V and 2 bases at J, leaving 10 bases unmatched. Written as DNA, the CDR3 is TGTGCCAGCTCAGCCGGACTAGCGGGATCGCAGGCCTACGAGCAGTACTTC. It yields the protein CASSAGLAGSQAYEQYF.

The genes are TRBV28 and TRBJ2-7; 10 positions agree with TRBD1. Germline CDR1 and CDR2: MDHEN and SYDVKM. The CDR3 is 16 residues long. Losses at the gene ends were 4 bases for V and 3 bases for J; bases not matched to a gene: 9. CDR3 in DNA: TGTGCCAGCAGTTCTGGGTGGGGGACAGGGGTCTACGAGCAGTACTTC. It is translated as CASSSGWGTGVYEQYF.

The J gene is TRBJ1-1, the V gene TRBV25-1; possible D gene TRBD1, 6 bases. Germline V lookup: CDR1 MGHDK, CDR2 SYGVNS. The CDR3 runs to 15 residues. V gave up 1 base and J gave up 2 bases, with 11 bases separating them. The CDR3 DNA follows: TGTGCCAGCAGTGAATGGGCGGGGGCCAACACTGAAGCTTTCTTT. Protein product: CASSEWAGANTEAFF.

The rearrangement links TRBV13 to TRBJ2-5; D gene ambiguous. From germline, CDR1 is PRHDT and CDR2 FYEKMQ (reference sequence). Trimming cost V 5 bases and J 5 bases, with 12 bases left between them. CDR3 length: 13 amino acids. CDR3 sequence reads: CASSVKVGETQYF. In DNA, the CDR3 is TGTGCCAGCAGCGTCAAAGTGGGGGAGACCCAGTACTTC.

V gene TRBV4-1 combines with J gene TRBJ1-2; D gene ambiguous. This CDR3 is 18 amino acids long. Trimming took off 3 bases at V and 5 bases at J, with 25 bases between the two ends. Germline loops: CDR1 MGHRA, CDR2 YSYEKL. The CDR3 DNA follows: TGCGCCAGCAGCCAGGCCCCGAGAGGAGGAAAAGAGGGTTATGGCTACACCTTC. Translation gives CASSQAPRGGKEGYGYTF.

This clone appeared once. This sequence joins TRBV30 and TRBJ2-1; D possibly corresponds to TRBD2 (5 bases). Trimming took 2 bases from V and 6 from J, leaving 11 bases between them. The germline V gene has CDR1 GTSNPN and CDR2 SVGIG (reference sequence). The CDR3 is 13 amino acids. In nucleotides, the CDR3 is TGTGCCTGGAGTCCGGACTGGGGCAATGAGCAGTTCTTC. Encoded protein: CAWSPDWGNEQFF.

The gene calls are TRBV19 and TRBJ2-1, with 8 bases that match TRBD2. The CDR3 totals 14 residues. The V segment lost 8 bases and the J segment 0 bases; nucleotides outside the gene matches: 3. CDR1 is LNHDA and CDR2 is SQIVND in the germline V gene (reference sequence). The DNA for the CDR3 is TGTGCCAGTGATAGCGGGAACTCCTACAATGAGCAGTTCTTC. Amino acid sequence: CASDSGNSYNEQFF.

Only one count was recorded for this clone. The rearrangement joins TRBV5-1 to TRBJ1-2; 7 bases line up with TRBD1. V trimming: 3 bases; J trimming: 8 bases; junction bases outside the gene matches: 7. Germline-derived CDR1 and CDR2 are SGHRS and YFSETQ. The length of the CDR3 is 13 residues. DNA for the CDR3: TGCGCCAGCAGCTCAAGGACAGGAACAGGCTACACCTTC. Amino acid sequence: CASSSRTGTGYTF.

This clone was recorded once. J is TRBJ1-2 and V is TRBV28, with D maybe TRBD1 (6 bases). Germline CDR1 reads MDHEN; CDR2 reads SYDVKM. With 8 bases removed from V and 8 bases from J, the gap between germline ends came to 27 bases. The CDR3 length is 16 residues. The CDR3, as DNA: TGTGCCAGCCAAAGTCTGGGGGCCCGGCTCGGGATCGGCTACACCTTC. Translation: CASQSLGARLGIGYTF.

This clone has only a few counts. The rearrangement uses TRBV7-9 and TRBJ1-2; a weak D match, TRBD1 (5 bases). The CDR3 contains 13 residues. CDR1 is SEHNR, CDR2 FQNEAQ, per germline (reference sequence). V lost 3 bases and J lost 3, with 8 bases in between. The CDR3 sequence is CASSFGTDYGYTF. For the CDR3, the DNA is TGTGCCAGCAGCTTCGGGACGGACTATGGCTACACCTTC.